This T cell receptor beta chain was sequenced in a study of blood T cell repertoires in COVID-19. Study at large: From the United States, Italy and Spain came samples of acute and convalescent COVID-19. PBMCs, B-cell-depleted T cells, or T cells were the source of the cDNA or gDNA that made up the material.

Per germline, CDR1 SNHLY and CDR2 FYNNEI. The CDR3 covers 13 residues. V shed 7 bases and J shed 4 bases, with 14 bases lying between them. Under the authors' procedure: Amplified reference gene primers provided the basis for estimating nucleated cell counts. Sequencing was performed with immunoSEQ multiplex PCR; in TCRdb, only in-frame clones are kept and a portion is missing. The DNA gave D and trimming, while V, J and clone size come from that table. Of over 250,000 clones detected, approximately 85% appear once; the ten largest clones hold approximately 10%. The material sequenced was peripheral blood. The rearrangement links TRBV2 to TRBJ2-7, with D possibly matching TRBD1 (6 bases). The sequence came from a woman in her 70s with acute or convalescent COVID-19. The CDR3 here is CASMSTGKYEQYF. For the CDR3, the DNA is TGTGCCAGCATGTCAACAGGGAAATACGAGCAGTACTTC.